This T cell receptor (beta chain) was recovered during a study of T-cell reconstitution after alpha-beta-depleted transplantation in children. It was with unique molecular identifiers that the TCRbeta library was prepared. TCRdb redid the calling of the PCR reads with MiXCR, one entry per CDR3 protein. Of roughly 500,000 distinct CDR3 sequences detected, roughly 10% appear once; the ten largest clones hold 2%. This clonotype was seen at least ten times. Its antigen is unknown. Germline-derived CDR1 and CDR2 are DFQATT and SNEGSKA (reference sequence). The CDR3 contains 12 residues. General study findings and limits: Alpha-beta T cells about two months after transplant reportedly derived from several hundred expanded graft clones. Among T cells one year after transplant, newly produced cells accounted for most counts and diversity. Surviving recipient T cells and thymic progenitors underlay high day-60 TCRbeta diversity in some patients.

The rearrangement uses TRBV20-1 and TRBJ2-2, with D unresolved. Sequencing was performed on PBMCs, taken before TCRalphabeta/CD19-depleted stem cell transplant. The sequence was obtained from a child aged 2 to 9 with inherited bone marrow failure, due to receive a stem cell transplant. The CDR3 DNA is TGCACTGCGCGTAGGGCCGCCGGGGAGCTGTTTTTT. Residues: CTARRAAGELFF.